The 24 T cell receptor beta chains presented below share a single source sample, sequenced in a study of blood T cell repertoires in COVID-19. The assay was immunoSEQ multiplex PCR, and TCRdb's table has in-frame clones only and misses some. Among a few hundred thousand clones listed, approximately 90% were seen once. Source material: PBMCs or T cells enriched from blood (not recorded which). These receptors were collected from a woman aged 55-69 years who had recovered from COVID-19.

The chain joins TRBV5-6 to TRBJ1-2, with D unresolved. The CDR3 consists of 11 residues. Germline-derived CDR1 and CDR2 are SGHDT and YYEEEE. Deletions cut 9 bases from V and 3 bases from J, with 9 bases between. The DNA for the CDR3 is TGTGCCACCCGTCGGGACTATGGCTACACCTTC. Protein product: CATRRDYGYTF.

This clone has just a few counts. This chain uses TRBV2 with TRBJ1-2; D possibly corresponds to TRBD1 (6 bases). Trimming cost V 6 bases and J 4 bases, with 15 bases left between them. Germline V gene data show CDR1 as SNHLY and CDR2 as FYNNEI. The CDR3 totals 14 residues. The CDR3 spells CASRNTDSSYGYTF. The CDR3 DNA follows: TGTGCCAGCAGAAACACGGACAGCTCCTATGGCTACACCTTC.

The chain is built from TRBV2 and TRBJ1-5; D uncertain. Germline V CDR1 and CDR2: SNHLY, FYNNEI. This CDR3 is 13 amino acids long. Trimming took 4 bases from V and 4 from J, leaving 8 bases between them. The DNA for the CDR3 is TGTGCCAGCAGTGGTCAGGAAAATCAGCCCCAGCATTTT. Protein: CASSGQENQPQHF.

The CDR3 protein is CASTSRDGGTGGSLGYTF. In nucleotides, the CDR3 is TGTGCCAGCACCTCAAGGGACGGCGGGACAGGGGGCAGTTTGGGCTACACCTTC. V gene TRBV27 combines with J gene TRBJ1-2; 12 bases fit TRBD1. V shed 7 bases and J 8 bases; nucleotides not matched to a gene: 20. Germline CDR1 and CDR2: MNHEY and SMNVEV (reference sequence). The CDR3 is 18 amino acids.

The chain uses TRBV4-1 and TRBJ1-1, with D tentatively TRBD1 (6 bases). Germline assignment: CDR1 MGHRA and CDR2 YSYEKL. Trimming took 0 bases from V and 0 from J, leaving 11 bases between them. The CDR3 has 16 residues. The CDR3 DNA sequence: TGCGCCAGCAGCCAAGATCCCGGGACATTGAACACTGAAGCTTTCTTT. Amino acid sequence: CASSQDPGTLNTEAFF.

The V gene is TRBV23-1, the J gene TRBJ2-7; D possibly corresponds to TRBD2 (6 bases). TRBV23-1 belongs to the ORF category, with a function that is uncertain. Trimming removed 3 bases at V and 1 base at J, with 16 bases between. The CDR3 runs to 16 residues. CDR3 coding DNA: TGCGCCAGCAGTCAGGAGGGGTTCAGACCTTCCTACGAGCAGTACGTC. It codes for CASSQEGFRPSYEQYV.

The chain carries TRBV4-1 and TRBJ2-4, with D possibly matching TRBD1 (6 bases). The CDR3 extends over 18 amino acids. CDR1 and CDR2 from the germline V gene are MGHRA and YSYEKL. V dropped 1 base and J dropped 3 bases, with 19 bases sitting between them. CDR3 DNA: TGCGCCAGCAGCCAAGTGACAGGTCTTGTCCTAGGCAAAAACATTCAGTACTTC. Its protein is CASSQVTGLVLGKNIQYF.

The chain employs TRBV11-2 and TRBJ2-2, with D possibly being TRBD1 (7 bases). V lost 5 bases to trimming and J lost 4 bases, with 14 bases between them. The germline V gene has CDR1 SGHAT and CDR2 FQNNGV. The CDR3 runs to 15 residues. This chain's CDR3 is CASSVRQGGTGELFF. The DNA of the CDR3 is TGTGCCAGCAGCGTCCGACAGGGAGGCACCGGGGAGCTGTTTTTT.

CDR3 residues: CASSQRTSAFTDTQYF. As DNA, the CDR3 is TGTGCCAGCAGCCAAAGGACTAGCGCATTCACAGATACGCAGTATTTT. The chain uses TRBV5-8 and TRBJ2-3; 9 positions match TRBD2. Trimming removed 4 bases from V and 2 bases from J; junction bases left unmatched: 8. The CDR3 extends over 16 amino acids. Germline-derived CDR1 and CDR2 are SGHTS and YDEGEE.

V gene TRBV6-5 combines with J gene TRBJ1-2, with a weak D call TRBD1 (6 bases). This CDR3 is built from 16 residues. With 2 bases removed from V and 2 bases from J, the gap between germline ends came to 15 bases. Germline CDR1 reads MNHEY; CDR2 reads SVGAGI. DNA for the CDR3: TGTGCCAGCAGTTACCACCGACTGAGGGGGAACTATGGCTACACCTTC. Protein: CASSYHRLRGNYGYTF.

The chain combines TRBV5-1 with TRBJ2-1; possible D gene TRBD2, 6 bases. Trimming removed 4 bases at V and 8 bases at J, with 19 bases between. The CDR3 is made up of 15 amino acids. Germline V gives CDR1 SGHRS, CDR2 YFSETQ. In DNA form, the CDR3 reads TGCGCCAGCAGCCCAGCACCGGGACTCCTCTATGAGCAGTTCTTC. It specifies CASSPAPGLLYEQFF.

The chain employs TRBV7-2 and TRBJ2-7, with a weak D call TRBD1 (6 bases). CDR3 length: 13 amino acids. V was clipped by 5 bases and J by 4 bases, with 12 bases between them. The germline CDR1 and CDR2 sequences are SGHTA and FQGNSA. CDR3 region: CASSISTGYEQYF. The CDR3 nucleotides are TGTGCCAGCAGCATCTCGACAGGATACGAGCAGTACTTC. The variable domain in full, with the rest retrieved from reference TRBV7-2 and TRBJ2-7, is GAGVSQSPSNKVTEKGKDVELRCDPISGHTALYWYRQSLGQGLEFLIYFQGNSAPDKSGLPSDRFSAERTGGSVSTLTIQRTQQEDSAVYLCASSISTGYEQYFGPGTRLTVT.

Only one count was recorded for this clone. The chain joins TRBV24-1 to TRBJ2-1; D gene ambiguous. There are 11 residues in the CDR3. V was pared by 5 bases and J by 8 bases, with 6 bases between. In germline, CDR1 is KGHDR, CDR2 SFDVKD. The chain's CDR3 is CATSGVYEQFF. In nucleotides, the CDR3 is TGTGCCACCAGTGGAGTATATGAGCAGTTCTTC.

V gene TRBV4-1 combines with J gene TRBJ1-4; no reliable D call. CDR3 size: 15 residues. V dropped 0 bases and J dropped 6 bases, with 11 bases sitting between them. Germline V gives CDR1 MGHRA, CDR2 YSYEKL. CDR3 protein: CASSQDGGIDEKLFF. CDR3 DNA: TGCGCCAGCAGCCAAGATGGAGGGATTGATGAAAAACTGTTTTTT.

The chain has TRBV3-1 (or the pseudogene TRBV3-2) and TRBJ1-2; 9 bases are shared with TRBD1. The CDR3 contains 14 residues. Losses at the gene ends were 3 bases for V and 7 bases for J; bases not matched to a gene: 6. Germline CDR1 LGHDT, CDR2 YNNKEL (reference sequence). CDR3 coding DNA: TGTGCCAGCAGCCAGAACAGGGGGCCCGGTGGCTACACCTTC. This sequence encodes CASSQNRGPGGYTF.

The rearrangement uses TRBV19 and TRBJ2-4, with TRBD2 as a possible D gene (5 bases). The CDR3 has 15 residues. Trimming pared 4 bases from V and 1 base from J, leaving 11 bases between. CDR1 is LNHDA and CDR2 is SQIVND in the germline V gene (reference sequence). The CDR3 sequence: CASSSQGLAKNIQYF. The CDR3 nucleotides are TGTGCCAGTAGTAGTCAAGGACTGGCCAAAAACATTCAGTACTTC.

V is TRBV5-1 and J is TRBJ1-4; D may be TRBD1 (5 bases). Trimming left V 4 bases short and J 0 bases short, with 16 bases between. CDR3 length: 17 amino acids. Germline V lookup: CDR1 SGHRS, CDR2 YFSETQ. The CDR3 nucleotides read TGCGCCAGCAGCGCAACCCTACAGGTTACAACTAATGAAAAACTGTTTTTT. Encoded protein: CASSATLQVTTNEKLFF.

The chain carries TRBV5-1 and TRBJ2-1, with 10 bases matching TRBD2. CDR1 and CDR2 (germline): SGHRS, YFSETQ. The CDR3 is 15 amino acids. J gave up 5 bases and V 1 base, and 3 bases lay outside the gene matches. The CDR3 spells CASSLRLAGDNEQFF. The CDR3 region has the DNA TGCGCCAGCAGCTTGAGGCTAGCGGGGGACAATGAGCAGTTCTTC. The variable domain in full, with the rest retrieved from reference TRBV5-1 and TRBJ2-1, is KAGVTQTPRYLIKTRGQQVTLSCSPISGHRSVSWYQQTPGQGLQFLFEYFSETQRNKGNFPGRFSGRQFSNSRSEMNVSTLELGDSALYLCASSLRLAGDNEQFFGPGTRLTVL.

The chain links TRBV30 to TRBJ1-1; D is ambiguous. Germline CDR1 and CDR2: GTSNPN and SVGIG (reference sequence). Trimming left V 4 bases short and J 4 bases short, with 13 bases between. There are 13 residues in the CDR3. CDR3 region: CAWTGELVTEAFF. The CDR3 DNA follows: TGTGCCTGGACTGGAGAATTAGTCACTGAAGCTTTCTTT.

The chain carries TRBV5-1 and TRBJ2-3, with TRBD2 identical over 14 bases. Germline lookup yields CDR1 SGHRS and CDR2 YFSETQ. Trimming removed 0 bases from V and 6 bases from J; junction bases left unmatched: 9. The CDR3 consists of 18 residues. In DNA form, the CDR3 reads TGCGCCAGCAGCTTGGGACTAGCGGGGGGGCCGAGGCTCGATACGCAGTATTTT. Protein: CASSLGLAGGPRLDTQYF.

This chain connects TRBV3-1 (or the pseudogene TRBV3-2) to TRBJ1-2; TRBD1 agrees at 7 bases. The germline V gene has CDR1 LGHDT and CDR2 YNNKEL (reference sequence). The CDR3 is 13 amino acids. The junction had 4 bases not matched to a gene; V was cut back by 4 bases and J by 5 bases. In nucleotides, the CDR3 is TGTGCCAGCAGCCCCGGGACAGCTTATGGCTACACCTTC. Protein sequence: CASSPGTAYGYTF.

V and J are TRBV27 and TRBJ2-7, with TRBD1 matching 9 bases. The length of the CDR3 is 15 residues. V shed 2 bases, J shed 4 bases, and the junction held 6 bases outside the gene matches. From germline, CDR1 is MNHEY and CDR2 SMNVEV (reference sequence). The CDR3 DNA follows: TGTGCCAGCAGTTTAAAAACAGGGGGCTCGTACGAGCAGTACGTC. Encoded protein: CASSLKTGGSYEQYV.

This CDR3 reads CASSLQGGDTQYF. The CDR3 DNA is TGTGCCAGCAGTCTGCAGGGGGGAGATACGCAGTATTTT. The chain links TRBV28 to TRBJ2-3; D perhaps matches TRBD1 (7 bases). Trimming took off 5 bases at V and 5 bases at J, with 11 bases between the two ends. The germline gives CDR1 MDHEN, CDR2 SYDVKM. This CDR3 region has 13 residues.

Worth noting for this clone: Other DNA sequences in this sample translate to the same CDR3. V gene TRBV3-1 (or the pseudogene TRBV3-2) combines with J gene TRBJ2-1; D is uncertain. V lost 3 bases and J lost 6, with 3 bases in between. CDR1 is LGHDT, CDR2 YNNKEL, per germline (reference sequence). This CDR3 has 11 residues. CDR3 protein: CASSHRNEQFF. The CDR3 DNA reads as TGTGCCAGCAGCCATCGCAATGAGCAGTTCTTC.